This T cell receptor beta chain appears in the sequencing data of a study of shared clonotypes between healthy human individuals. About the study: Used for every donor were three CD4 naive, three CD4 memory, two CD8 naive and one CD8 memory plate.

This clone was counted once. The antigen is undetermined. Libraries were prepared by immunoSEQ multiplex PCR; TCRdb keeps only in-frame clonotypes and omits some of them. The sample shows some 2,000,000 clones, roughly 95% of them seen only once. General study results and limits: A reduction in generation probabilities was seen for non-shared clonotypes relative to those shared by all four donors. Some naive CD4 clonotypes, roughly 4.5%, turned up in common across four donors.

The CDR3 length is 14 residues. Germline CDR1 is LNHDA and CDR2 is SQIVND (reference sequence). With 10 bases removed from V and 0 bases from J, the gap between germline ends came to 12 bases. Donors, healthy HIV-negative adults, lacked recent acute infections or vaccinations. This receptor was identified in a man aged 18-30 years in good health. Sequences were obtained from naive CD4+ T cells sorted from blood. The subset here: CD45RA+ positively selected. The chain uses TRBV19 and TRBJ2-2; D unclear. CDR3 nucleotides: TGTGCCACTCAAACAGATACGAACACCGGGGAGCTGTTTTTT. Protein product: CATQTDTNTGELFF.